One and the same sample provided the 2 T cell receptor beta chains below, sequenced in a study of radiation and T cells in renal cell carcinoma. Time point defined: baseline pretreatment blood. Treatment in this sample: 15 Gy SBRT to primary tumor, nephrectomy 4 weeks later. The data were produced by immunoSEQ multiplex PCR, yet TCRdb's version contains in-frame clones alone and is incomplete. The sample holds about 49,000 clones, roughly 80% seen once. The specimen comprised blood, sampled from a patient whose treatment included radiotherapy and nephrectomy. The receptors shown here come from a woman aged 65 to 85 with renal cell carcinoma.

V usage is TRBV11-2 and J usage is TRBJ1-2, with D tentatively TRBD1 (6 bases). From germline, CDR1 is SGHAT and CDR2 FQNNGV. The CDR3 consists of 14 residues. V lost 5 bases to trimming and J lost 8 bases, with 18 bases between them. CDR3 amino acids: CASSLKGQIQGYTF. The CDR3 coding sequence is TGTGCCAGCAGCCTTAAAGGACAGATTCAAGGCTACACCTTC.

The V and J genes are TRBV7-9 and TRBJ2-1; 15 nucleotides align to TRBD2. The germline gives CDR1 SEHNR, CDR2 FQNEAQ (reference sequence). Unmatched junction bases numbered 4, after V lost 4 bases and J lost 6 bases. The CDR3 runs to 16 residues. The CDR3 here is CASSSRTSGRVNEQFF. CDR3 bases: TGTGCCAGCAGCTCACGGACTAGCGGGAGGGTCAATGAGCAGTTCTTC.